This is a list of T cell receptor beta chains from one sample in a study of blood T cell repertoires in COVID-19. Sequenced by immunoSEQ multiplex PCR; TCRdb stores in-frame clones only, minus some. This sample has 310,000 or so clones, with approximately 84% found just once. The sample consisted of peripheral blood. The origin of the receptors is a woman aged 30 to 39 who had recovered from COVID-19. Each CDR3 is given with its conserved first and last residue. D genes are given only for firm matches. Some rows mark clone size as missing; the rest say once, few, many or name a class of expanded clone.

v_gene	d_gene	j_gene	abundance	CDR3aa	CDR3nt
TRBV5-1	NA	TRBJ2-5	NA	CASSLVTFRTSQETQYF	TGCGCCAGCAGCTTGGTCACCTTTCGGACAAGCCAAGAGACCCAGTACTTC
TRBV6-5	NA	TRBJ1-5	NA	CASSSRQKGQPQHF	TGTGCCAGCAGCAGCCGACAGAAAGGTCAGCCCCAGCATTTT
TRBV19	NA	TRBJ2-5	NA	CASSISAAGKTQYF	TGTGCCAGTAGTATCTCCGCCGCCGGTAAGACCCAGTACTTC
TRBV19	NA	TRBJ2-5	NA	CASSTGAQETQYF	TGTGCCAGTAGTACGGGAGCTCAAGAGACCCAGTACTTC
TRBV6-6	TRBD1	TRBJ1-2	NA	CASSRTGQGAGRGYTF	TGTGCCAGCAGTCGAACAGGACAGGGGGCAGGAAGAGGCTACACCTTC
TRBV6-4	NA	TRBJ2-2	NA	CASSPQGNTGELFF	TGTGCCAGCAGCCCTCAGGGAAACACCGGGGAGCTGTTTTTT
TRBV19	TRBD1	TRBJ1-2	NA	CASHKGTGGYGYTF	TGTGCCAGCCACAAAGGGACAGGGGGCTATGGCTACACCTTC
TRBV19	NA	TRBJ1-1	NA	CASSSSGITEAFF	TGTGCCAGTAGTTCCTCGGGGATAACTGAAGCTTTCTTT
TRBV19	TRBD1	TRBJ1-4	NA	CASSSTGNRLWEKLFF	TGTGCCAGTAGTTCGACAGGGAATCGGTTATGGGAAAAACTGTTTTTT
TRBV3-1/TRBV3-2	NA	TRBJ1-6	NA	CASSQDIGGAPLHF	TGTGCCAGCAGCCAAGATATCGGGGGGGCACCCCTCCACTTT
TRBV28	NA	TRBJ2-3	NA	CASSFPRDTYTDTQYF	TGTGCCAGCAGTTTTCCCCGGGACACATACACAGATACGCAGTATTTT
TRBV5-1	NA	TRBJ2-2	NA	CASSPFLMGPNTGELFF	TGCGCCAGCAGCCCCTTTTTGATGGGCCCCAACACCGGGGAGCTGTTTTTT
TRBV12-3/TRBV12-4	NA	TRBJ1-4	NA	CASSRTNEKLFF	TGTGCCAGCAGCCGTACTAATGAAAAACTGTTTTTT
TRBV7-2	NA	TRBJ2-3	NA	CASSLVGGPGDTQYF	TGTGCCAGCAGCTTGGTGGGGGGGCCTGGGGATACGCAGTATTTT
TRBV5-1	NA	TRBJ1-5	NA	CASSVDPGGNQPQHF	TGCGCCAGCAGCGTCGACCCCGGGGGCAATCAGCCCCAGCATTTT
TRBV7-2	NA	TRBJ1-6	NA	CASTAGAPPNSPLHF	TGTGCCAGCACCGCAGGGGCTCCACCCAATTCACCCCTCCACTTT
TRBV27	TRBD2	TRBJ2-7	once	CASSLYLAGGPYEQYF	TGTGCCAGCAGTCTGTATCTAGCGGGAGGGCCGTACGAGCAGTACTTC
TRBV27	NA	TRBJ1-1	NA	CASSLGGANTEAFF	TGTGCCAGCAGTTTGGGGGGGGCGAACACTGAAGCTTTCTTT
TRBV27	TRBD1	TRBJ1-1	NA	CASSLQGGAAEAFF	TGTGCCAGCAGTCTACAAGGGGGCGCGGCCGAAGCTTTCTTT
TRBV20-1	NA	TRBJ2-7	few	CSAGGEQYF	TGCAGTGCCGGGGGCGAGCAGTACTTC
TRBV27	NA	TRBJ2-7	once	CASSLGSTYEQYF	TGTGCCAGCAGTTTGGGGAGTACCTACGAGCAGTACTTC
TRBV5-1	TRBD1	TRBJ2-7	NA	CASSPGQGDWYEQYF	TGCGCCAGCAGCCCCGGACAGGGGGATTGGTACGAGCAGTACTTC
TRBV27	NA	TRBJ1-2	NA	CASSLPGDGYTF	TGTGCCAGCAGTTTACCAGGGGATGGCTACACCTTC
TRBV10-3	NA	TRBJ2-4	NA	CAISDQGRAKNIQYF	TGTGCCATCAGTGACCAGGGGCGGGCCAAAAACATTCAGTACTTC
TRBV5-5	TRBD2	TRBJ2-2	NA	CASSPAGTTTGELFF	TGTGCCAGCAGCCCCGCCGGGACTACCACCGGGGAGCTGTTTTTT
TRBV13	NA	TRBJ2-2	NA	CASSSRQPGGELFF	TGTGCCAGCAGCTCACGACAGCCGGGCGGGGAGCTGTTTTTT
TRBV4-1	NA	TRBJ2-5	NA	CASSQETAGETQYF	TGCGCCAGCAGCCAAGAGACGGCCGGGGAGACCCAGTACTTC
TRBV12-5	TRBD2	TRBJ2-1	NA	CASALQVAGGNEQFF	TGTGCTAGTGCCTTGCAGGTAGCGGGGGGGAATGAGCAGTTCTTC
TRBV5-4	NA	TRBJ2-3	NA	CASSFRGRDTQYF	TGTGCCAGCAGCTTTAGGGGTAGAGATACGCAGTATTTT
TRBV27	TRBD2	TRBJ2-7	NA	CASRSGNSYEQYF	TGTGCCAGCCGTAGCGGGAACTCCTACGAGCAGTACTTC
TRBV2	NA	TRBJ2-5	NA	CASSAVRGETQYF	TGTGCCAGCAGTGCCGTCAGGGGTGAGACCCAGTACTTC
TRBV6-6	NA	TRBJ2-5	NA	CASTTGTRETQYF	TGTGCCAGCACCACCGGGACTCGGGAGACCCAGTACTTC
TRBV30	TRBD1	TRBJ1-2	NA	CAWSRDRGDYGYTF	TGTGCCTGGAGTCGGGACAGGGGGGACTATGGCTACACCTTC
TRBV10-3	TRBD1	TRBJ1-1	few	CAINNLIPGQGKSWATEAFF	TGTGCCATCAATAACTTGATACCGGGACAGGGGAAGAGTTGGGCCACTGAAGCTTTCTTT
TRBV28	NA	TRBJ2-3	NA	CASTVATHEDTQYF	TGTGCCAGCACGGTCGCCACTCACGAGGATACGCAGTATTTT
TRBV4-3	NA	TRBJ1-5	NA	CASSQEVPGADRPFNQPQHF	TGCGCCAGCAGCCAAGAAGTTCCTGGGGCCGACCGCCCTTTTAATCAGCCCCAGCATTTT
TRBV10-3	NA	TRBJ2-2	NA	CAISEEGELFF	TGTGCCATCAGTGAGGAGGGGGAGCTGTTTTTT
TRBV27	TRBD2	TRBJ2-5	NA	CASSLAGGPGETQYF	TGTGCCAGCAGTTTGGCGGGAGGGCCTGGAGAGACCCAGTACTTC
TRBV18	NA	TRBJ1-4	few	CASSPTGGTNEKLFF	TGTGCCAGCTCACCGACGGGGGGCACTAATGAAAAACTGTTTTTT
TRBV12-3/TRBV12-4	NA	TRBJ1-1	NA	CASSAGDGTEAFF	TGTGCCAGCAGTGCAGGTGATGGAACTGAAGCTTTCTTT
TRBV27	TRBD1	TRBJ1-5	NA	CASSARQGLTFNQPQHF	TGTGCCAGCAGTGCCAGACAGGGTCTGACTTTCAATCAGCCCCAGCATTTT
TRBV11-2	NA	TRBJ1-1	NA	CASSLAGGGDEAFF	TGTGCCAGCAGCTTAGCGGGAGGAGGGGATGAAGCTTTCTTT